The 11 T cell receptor beta chains below all came from one sample that was sequenced in a study of blood T cell repertoires in COVID-19. Assay: immunoSEQ multiplex PCR; the TCRdb copy retains only in-frame clones and omits some. Among over 110,000 clones listed, roughly 84% were seen once. Sequenced material: PBMCs or T cells enriched from blood (not recorded which). The receptors were sampled from a man in his forties or fifties with acute COVID-19.

This clone has a single count. The J gene is TRBJ2-1, the V gene TRBV5-1; 7 bases align to TRBD2. Trimming at V came to 7 bases and at J to 3 bases, leaving 7 bases not matched to a gene. Germline-derived CDR1 and CDR2 are SGHRS and YFSETQ. The CDR3 is 14 amino acids. Here the CDR3 DNA reads TGCGCCAGCGCCGGGCTAGCGGACTACAATGAGCAGTTCTTC. Translation gives CASAGLADYNEQFF.

The chain has TRBV7-6 and TRBJ2-1; 13 bases match TRBD2. After removal of 3 bases from V and 4 bases from J, the junction contained 12 bases not matched to a gene. The CDR3 has 19 amino acids. The germline CDR1 and CDR2 sequences are SGHVS and FNYEAQ. DNA of the CDR3: TGTGCCAGCAGCTTCCGACGACCTGGACTAGCGGGAGATTACAATGAGCAGTTCTTC. This translates into CASSFRRPGLAGDYNEQFF.

V is TRBV4-2 and J is TRBJ1-4, with D perhaps TRBD1 (5 bases). This CDR3 contains 16 residues. Trimming took 4 bases from V and 0 from J, leaving 12 bases between them. Germline lookup yields CDR1 LGHNA and CDR2 YNFKEQ. The CDR3 region is CASSPRRGTTNEKLFF. The CDR3 nucleotides are TGTGCCAGCAGCCCAAGAAGGGGAACAACTAATGAAAAACTGTTTTTT.

The chain combines TRBV19 with TRBJ1-1; weak D call: TRBD1 (6 bases). Trimming left V 10 bases short and J 11 bases short, with 17 bases between. Germline V gene sequence: CDR1 LNHDA, CDR2 SQIVND (reference sequence). This CDR3 is 11 amino acids long. The CDR3 DNA reads TGTGCCACCACGCTTGCGGGGGGCGCTTTCTTT. This translates into CATTLAGGAFF.

The chain links TRBV9 to TRBJ1-1, with D unclear. V dropped 3 bases and J dropped 4 bases, with 13 bases sitting between them. The CDR3 length is 14 residues. Germline V gene data show CDR1 as SGDLS and CDR2 as YYNGEE. CDR3: CASSAFFGGTEAFF. The CDR3 DNA reads as TGTGCCAGCAGCGCCTTTTTCGGTGGCACTGAAGCTTTCTTT.

The CDR3 region has the DNA TGTGCCAGCAGAAATCCGGGACAGGGTACCTACGAGCAGTACTTC. Its translation: CASRNPGQGTYEQYF. J is TRBJ2-7 and V is TRBV27; 9 bases align to TRBD1. CDR3 length: 15 amino acids. Germline lookup yields CDR1 MNHEY and CDR2 SMNVEV (reference sequence). V lost 6 bases to trimming and J lost 2 bases; unmatched junction nucleotides: 8.

The chain carries TRBV11-2 and TRBJ2-5, with D possibly TRBD1 on 5 matching bases. V gave up 0 bases and J gave up 6 bases, with 17 bases separating them. The V gene's germline CDR1 is SGHAT and CDR2 FQNNGV. The CDR3 consists of 16 residues. The CDR3 nucleotides are TGTGCCAGCAGCTTAGATGCCGGGCAGGGTGGGAAGACCCAGTACTTC. It translates to CASSLDAGQGGKTQYF.

V is TRBV23-1 and J is TRBJ2-7; D possibly corresponds to TRBD1 (6 bases). TRBV23-1 is recorded as an ORF, its role being uncertain. CDR3 size: 12 residues. Trimming stripped 11 bases from V and 3 bases from J, with 14 bases between. The DNA of the CDR3 is TGCGCCGTCCCATCAGGGGACTACGAGCAGTACTTC. Amino acid sequence: CAVPSGDYEQYF.

This clone was seen a handful of times. The chain joins TRBV15 to TRBJ1-6, with TRBD1 as a possible D gene (6 bases). This CDR3 is 14 amino acids long. V gave up 4 bases and J gave up 7 bases, with 11 bases separating them. The V gene's germline CDR1 is LNHNV and CDR2 YYDKDF (reference sequence). The CDR3, as DNA: TGTGCCACCAGCAAGGGACACCTAAATTCACCCCTCCACTTT. Encoded protein: CATSKGHLNSPLHF. Complete variable domain (other parts from reference TRBV15 and TRBJ1-6): DAMVIQNPRYQVTQFGKPVTLSCSQTLNHNVMYWYQQKSSQAPKLLFHYYDKDFNNEADTPDNFQSRRPNTSFCFLDIRSPGLGDTAMYLCATSKGHLNSPLHFGNGTRLTVT.

V and J are TRBV6-5 and TRBJ2-2, with 8 bases that match TRBD2. The V and J ends lost 5 bases and 7 bases, in that order; junction bases with no gene match: 0. In germline, CDR1 is MNHEY, CDR2 SVGAGI. The CDR3 is made up of 12 amino acids. The CDR3 region has the DNA TGTGCCAGCAGTCTAGCGGGCGGGGAGCTGTTTTTT. It translates to CASSLAGGELFF.

The chain couples TRBV12-5 to TRBJ1-5; D remains ambiguous. Germline assignment: CDR1 LGHNT and CDR2 FRNRAP. CDR3 length equals 14 residues. Trimming cost V 3 bases and J 3 bases, with 9 bases left between them. The CDR3 nucleotides are TGTGCTAGTGGTTTAGGAGGGATCAATCAGCCCCAGCATTTT. This gives the protein CASGLGGINQPQHF. The complete variable domain, with remaining parts taken from reference TRBV12-5 and TRBJ1-5, reads DARVTQTPRHKVTEMGQEVTMRCQPILGHNTVFWYRQTMMQGLELLAYFRNRAPLDDSGMPKDRFSAEMPDATLATLKIQPSEPRDSAVYFCASGLGGINQPQHFGDGTRLSIL.